The 23 T cell receptor beta chains given below trace back to one sample, sequenced in a study of blood T cell repertoires in COVID-19. This table comes from immunoSEQ multiplex PCR, and its TCRdb copy is limited to in-frame clones, with some not included. The sample holds under 40,000 clones, about 87% seen once. The source material was peripheral blood. These receptors all stem from a man between 45 and 60 years old with active or convalescent COVID-19.

The CDR3 reads CASSPRDRANEKLFF. The CDR3 DNA follows: TGTGCCAGCAGCCCCAGAGACAGGGCTAATGAAAAACTGTTTTTT. The chain carries TRBV4-2 and TRBJ1-4; 7 positions agree with TRBD1. Germline loops: CDR1 LGHNA, CDR2 YNFKEQ. This CDR3 spans 15 amino acids. With V trimmed by 4 bases and J by 3 bases, 5 bases remained unmatched.

The chain is built from TRBV6-5 and TRBJ2-2, with D possibly matching TRBD2 (5 bases). Trimming stripped 2 bases from V and 4 bases from J, with 11 bases between. This CDR3 comprises 15 residues. Germline CDR1 reads MNHEY; CDR2 reads SVGAGI. The CDR3 here is CASSYEGSGTGELFF. The CDR3 DNA reads TGTGCCAGCAGTTACGAGGGATCGGGCACCGGGGAGCTGTTTTTT.

The V gene is TRBV5-5, the J gene TRBJ2-6; the match to TRBD2 covers 7 bases. This CDR3 spans 16 amino acids. The germline V gene has CDR1 SGHKS and CDR2 YYEKEE (reference sequence). Germline trimming cut 1 base from V and 0 bases from J; bases unmatched to any gene: 1. The DNA for the CDR3 is TGTGCCAGCAGCTTGTGGGGGGGCTCTGGGGCCAACGTCCTGACTTTC. Amino acid sequence: CASSLWGGSGANVLTF.

The chain recombines TRBV3-1 (or the pseudogene TRBV3-2) with TRBJ2-1, with D possibly TRBD2 on 6 matching bases. V lost 4 bases and J lost 0, with 13 bases in between. CDR3 size: 16 residues. Germline CDR1 and CDR2: LGHDT and YNNKEL (reference sequence). The CDR3 DNA follows: TGTGCCAGCAGCCTCCCCCGCGGGGCCTCCTACAATGAGCAGTTCTTC. Translating it yields CASSLPRGASYNEQFF.

The V call is TRBV30, the J call TRBJ2-1, with 8 bases that match TRBD1. The CDR3 loop spans 14 amino acids. Germline V gene sequence: CDR1 GTSNPN, CDR2 SVGIG (reference sequence). V dropped 5 bases and J dropped 6; count of bases not matched to a gene: 9. The CDR3 DNA reads as TGTGCCTGGGGAGGACCCGGACAGGGCAATGAGCAGTTCTTC. Translating gives CAWGGPGQGNEQFF.

This chain joins TRBV10-3 and TRBJ1-1; D uncertain. This CDR3 has 19 amino acids. Between the trimmed V and J ends, which lost 0 bases and 7 bases, there was a span of 27 bases. CDR1 ENHRY and CDR2 SYGVKD come from the germline V gene. The CDR3 DNA reads TGTGCCATCAGTGAGTCTCTGTTAGGCATGGGCAAAGGAACAGTTGAAGCTTTCTTT. Its protein product is CAISESLLGMGKGTVEAFF.

V gene TRBV5-4 combines with J gene TRBJ2-2; 8 bases map to TRBD2. J was trimmed by 7 bases and V by 4 bases; bases with no gene match: 9. Germline CDR1 reads SGHNT; CDR2 reads YYREEE (reference sequence). The CDR3 totals 15 residues. The CDR3 coding sequence is TGTGCCAGCAGCCCCGGGGGGGGCTTCGGCGGGGAGCTGTTTTTT. Amino acids: CASSPGGGFGGELFF.

The chain is built from TRBV3-1 (or the pseudogene TRBV3-2) and TRBJ2-1; 16 bases are shared with TRBD2. CDR3 length: 16 residues. Germline values: CDR1 LGHDT, CDR2 YNNKEL (reference sequence). V lost 10 bases to trimming and J lost 6 bases; unmatched junction nucleotides: 9. In DNA form, the CDR3 reads TGTGCCACCACGGGACTAGCGGGGGGGCGAGGCAATGAGCAGTTCTTC. As protein: CATTGLAGGRGNEQFF.

V and J are TRBV5-1 and TRBJ2-2; 8 bases line up with TRBD1. Germline V lookup: CDR1 SGHRS, CDR2 YFSETQ. Trimming removed 4 bases from V and 2 bases from J; junction bases left unmatched: 4. This CDR3 is built from 15 residues. The CDR3 DNA reads as TGCGCCAGCAGCCCGGGACAGGCCAACACCGGGGAGCTGTTTTTT. Its protein is CASSPGQANTGELFF.

J is TRBJ1-4 and V is TRBV2; 7 positions agree with TRBD1. V shed 5 bases, J shed 5 bases, and the junction held 11 bases outside the gene matches. Germline CDR1 SNHLY, CDR2 FYNNEI. The CDR3 loop spans 16 amino acids. CDR3: CASSNNRGALNEKLFF. CDR3 nucleotides: TGTGCCAGCAGTAATAACAGGGGAGCGTTGAATGAAAAACTGTTTTTT.

The rearrangement joins TRBV5-1 to TRBJ2-1; 11 positions agree with TRBD1. This CDR3 contains 16 residues. The V gene end was trimmed by 3 bases and the J gene end by 1 base; junction bases not matched to a gene: 3. Germline CDR1 is SGHRS and CDR2 is YFSETQ. CDR3 sequence reads: CASSSGQGASYNEQFF. In DNA, the CDR3 is TGCGCCAGCAGCTCCGGACAGGGGGCATCCTACAATGAGCAGTTCTTC.

CDR3 sequence: CASSLAQGSNQPQHF. The CDR3 DNA reads as TGTGCCAGCAGCTTGGCGCAGGGCAGCAATCAGCCCCAGCATTTT. J is TRBJ1-5 and V is TRBV5-5; possibly TRBD1 for D (5 bases). The ends were cut back, 0 bases at V and 1 base at J, with 8 bases in the middle. CDR1 is SGHKS and CDR2 is YYEKEE in the germline V gene (reference sequence). The CDR3 spans 15 residues.

The V and J genes are TRBV6-5 and TRBJ2-7; the D gene is possibly TRBD2 (6 bases). There are 14 residues in the CDR3. CDR1 is MNHEY, CDR2 SVGAGI, per germline. V lost 0 bases and J 6 bases, leaving 12 bases between the germline ends. The CDR3: CASSYSAAGLEQYF. CDR3 coding DNA: TGTGCCAGCAGTTACTCGGCCGCGGGGCTCGAGCAGTACTTC.

The rearrangement links TRBV5-6 to TRBJ1-6; the match to TRBD1 covers 7 bases. Germline CDR1 SGHDT, CDR2 YYEEEE. Germline trimming cut 5 bases from V and 10 bases from J; bases unmatched to any gene: 9. CDR3 length: 14 residues. The CDR3 region has the DNA TGTGCCAGCAGTTCGACAGGGTACGAGTCACCCCTCCACTTT. Its translation is CASSSTGYESPLHF.

The rearrangement uses TRBV4-2 and TRBJ1-5; D may be TRBD1 (6 bases). Germline-derived CDR1 and CDR2 are LGHNA and YNFKEQ. V lost 4 bases, J lost 7 bases, and 17 bases lay in between. The CDR3 has 15 amino acids. The CDR3 is CASSLRGGARQPQHF. As DNA, the CDR3 is TGTGCCAGCAGCCTCCGGGGGGGGGCTAGGCAGCCCCAGCATTTT.

This chain joins TRBV6-5 and TRBJ1-1, with D unresolved. Trimming cost V 4 bases and J 1 base, with 7 bases left between them. This CDR3 contains 13 residues. Germline V lookup: CDR1 MNHEY, CDR2 SVGAGI. CDR3 in amino acids: CASSFRRNTEAFF. The DNA for the CDR3 is TGTGCCAGCAGTTTTCGGAGGAACACTGAAGCTTTCTTT.

This chain uses TRBV28 with TRBJ2-7, with 7 bases aligning to TRBD2. V lost 3 bases, J lost 6 bases, and 8 bases stayed unmatched. CDR3 length: 14 amino acids. The germline V gene has CDR1 MDHEN and CDR2 SYDVKM. CDR3 bases: TGTGCCAGCAGTTTGGGGGGAGGGATGTTCGAGCAGTACGTC. It is translated as CASSLGGGMFEQYV.

The rearrangement uses TRBV10-3 and TRBJ1-5; 7 positions match TRBD1. Per the germline V gene, CDR1 is ENHRY and CDR2 is SYGVKD. J lost 0 bases, V lost 6 bases, and 8 bases had no gene match. This CDR3 spans 16 amino acids. The CDR3 coding sequence is TGTGCCATCAGCACACAGGGGACCTCTAGCAATCAGCCCCAGCATTTT. Translation gives CAISTQGTSSNQPQHF.

This chain links TRBV30 with TRBJ2-7; D gene unclear. CDR1 is GTSNPN and CDR2 is SVGIG in the germline V gene (reference sequence). The V end lost 3 bases, the J end lost 2 bases, and 11 bases lay between the germline ends. The CDR3 extends over 13 amino acids. CDR3 sequence: CAWSTGRPYEQYF. In nucleotides, the CDR3 is TGTGCCTGGAGCACGGGTCGTCCCTACGAGCAGTACTTC.

This clone is a singleton in its sample. The chain uses TRBV19 and TRBJ1-5; 9 bases map to TRBD1. The CDR3 is made up of 17 amino acids. J was trimmed by 4 bases and V by 3 bases; bases with no gene match: 10. From germline, CDR1 is LNHDA and CDR2 SQIVND (reference sequence). The CDR3 coding sequence is TGTGCCAGTAGTATTCATCCGGGACAGGGCCTTAATCAGCCCCAGCATTTT. Amino acids: CASSIHPGQGLNQPQHF.

The V and J genes are TRBV5-4 and TRBJ1-1; D possibly corresponds to TRBD1 (5 bases). Trimming stripped 10 bases from V and 4 bases from J, with 14 bases between. The length of the CDR3 is 12 residues. Germline V gene data show CDR1 as SGHNT and CDR2 as YYREEE (reference sequence). CDR3 residues: CASREGLTEAFF. CDR3 nucleotide sequence: TGTGCCTCAAGGGAGGGACTCACTGAAGCTTTCTTT.

The chain links TRBV9 to TRBJ1-6; D possibly corresponds to TRBD1 (5 bases). Germline CDR1 is SGDLS and CDR2 is YYNGEE. The CDR3 runs 16 residues. V dropped 0 bases and J dropped 10 bases, with 17 bases sitting between them. The CDR3 here is CASSVAQGGSGSPLHF. CDR3 bases: TGTGCCAGCAGCGTAGCCCAGGGAGGATCAGGATCACCCCTCCACTTT.

J is TRBJ1-1 and V is TRBV18; D is perhaps TRBD1 (6 bases). Trimming took off 6 bases at V and 1 base at J, with 15 bases between the two ends. This CDR3 has 15 residues. The germline V gene encodes CDR1 KGHSH and CDR2 LQKENI. This chain's CDR3 is CASSDWGRGNTEAFF. The DNA for the CDR3 is TGTGCCAGCTCGGACTGGGGGCGCGGGAACACTGAAGCTTTCTTT.